Listed below are T cell receptor beta chains from one sample, sequenced in a study of T cells in Graves' hyperthyroidism and ophthalmopathy. TCRdb independently ran MiXCR on the multiplex PCR reads; one entry per CDR3 protein. The sample includes roughly 660,000 distinct CDR3 sequences, approximately 15% of them seen just once. Sequencing was carried out using blood. Source of these receptors: a man aged 50-59 years with Graves' hyperthyroidism. CDR3s include the opening cysteine and the closing phenylalanine or tryptophan. D genes are given only for firm matches. For some rows the clone size is stated as once, few or many, or as a class when expanded; others skip it.

>-|few|TRBJ2-7|TRBV3-1|16
CASSQDLIGGFYEQYF
TGTGCCAGCAGCCAAGACCTAATTGGGGGTTTTTACGAGCAGTACTTC
>-|-|TRBJ1-4|TRBV2|13
CASNSAANEKLFF
TGTGCCAGCAATTCGGCTGCTAATGAAAAACTGTTTTTT
>-|many|TRBJ1-1|TRBV7-9|15
CASSSKSGHGTEAFF
TGTGCCAGCAGCTCCAAGTCGGGTCACGGCACTGAAGCTTTCTTT
>-|many|TRBJ1-1|TRBV30|13
CAWSWGMNTEAFF
TGTGCCTGGAGTTGGGGGATGAACACTGAAGCTTTCTTT
>TRBD1|-|TRBJ2-5|TRBV28|14
CASSTDRVQETQYF
TGTGCCAGCAGTACTGACAGGGTTCAAGAGACCCAGTACTTC
>-|-|TRBJ2-6|TRBV14|12
CAILSGANVLTF
TGTGCCATCCTGTCTGGGGCCAACGTCCTGACTTTC
>-|many|TRBJ1-2|TRBV28|15
CASSLQGSLAYGYTF
TGTGCCAGCAGTTTACAGGGGTCCCTCGCCTATGGCTACACCTTC
>TRBD2|many|TRBJ2-2|TRBV6-1|14
CASRLAENTGELFF
TGTGCCAGCAGACTAGCGGAGAACACCGGGGAGCTGTTTTTT
>-|few|TRBJ2-1|TRBV18|12
CASSTGRPEQFF
TGTGCCAGCTCAACGGGGCGTCCTGAGCAGTTCTTC
>-|many|TRBJ1-1|TRBV30|14
CAWNRDIWPIEAFF
TGTGCCTGGAACCGGGACATCTGGCCTATCGAAGCTTTCTTT
>-|-|TRBJ2-7|TRBV20-1|15
CSAFPRGHPSYEEYF
TGCAGTGCTTTTCCACGGGGACATCCTTCCTACGAGGAGTACTTC
>TRBD2|few|TRBJ2-1|TRBV6-2/TRBV6-3|15
CASSPIAGVRGEQFF
TGTGCCAGCAGTCCTATAGCGGGAGTCCGTGGTGAGCAGTTCTTC
>-|many|TRBJ2-1|TRBV28|16
CASSFLVGDFINEQFF
TGTGCCAGCAGTTTCCTTGTAGGTGACTTTATCAATGAGCAGTTCTTC
>TRBD1|-|TRBJ2-3|TRBV11-2|17
CASSQGSGTGDTDTQYF
TGTGCCAGCAGCCAAGGTTCCGGGACAGGGGACACAGATACGCAGTATTTT
>TRBD1|few|TRBJ1-2|TRBV20-1|12
CSASGGDYGYTF
TGCAGTGCTTCAGGGGGTGACTATGGCTACACCTTC
>-|-|TRBJ2-7|TRBV28|16
CASSPGGQGSLYEQYF
TGTGCCAGCAGCCCGGGGGGCCAGGGCTCCCTCTACGAGCAGTACTTC
>TRBD2|many|TRBJ2-4|TRBV2|13
CASKGGGTHIQYF
TGTGCCAGCAAAGGCGGGGGGACGCACATTCAGTACTTC
>-|few|TRBJ2-3|TRBV29-1|10
CTGGTDTQYF
TGCACGGGTGGGACAGATACGCAGTATTTT
>-|many|TRBJ1-1|TRBV20-1|14
CSARKRRVVDEAFF
TGCAGTGCTAGAAAGAGGCGGGTTGTAGATGAAGCTTTCTTT
>TRBD1|many|TRBJ2-7|TRBV29-1|15
CSVDWGQGAGYEQYF
TGCAGCGTTGACTGGGGACAGGGGGCAGGCTACGAGCAGTACTTC
>TRBD1|many|TRBJ1-1|TRBV27|16
CASSIGTGIIGTEAFF
TGTGCCAGCAGTATTGGGACAGGGATTATCGGGACTGAAGCTTTCTTT
>TRBD1|few|TRBJ2-2|TRBV19|15
CASTPLGGWSGELFF
TGTGCCAGTACCCCGCTAGGGGGCTGGTCCGGGGAGCTGTTTTTT
>-|-|TRBJ2-2|TRBV9|14
CASSSGNERGELFF
TGTGCCAGCAGCTCCGGGAATGAAAGGGGGGAGCTGTTTTTT
>-|once|TRBJ1-1|TRBV28|13
CASSPPRQTEAFF
TGTGCCAGCAGTCCTCCCCGGCAAACCGAAGCTTTCTTT
>-|-|TRBJ2-5|TRBV12-3/TRBV12-4|14
CASSFAGHQETQCF
TGTGCCAGCAGTTTTGCAGGGCACCAAGAGACCCAGTGCTTC
>TRBD1|-|TRBJ2-1|TRBV20-1|15
CSARARTGYSYEQFF
TGCAGTGCTAGAGCCAGGACAGGGTATTCCTATGAGCAGTTCTTC
>TRBD2|many|TRBJ2-1|TRBV20-1|18
CSARRGLGGSHSYNEQFF
TGCAGTGCTAGGAGGGGCCTTGGCGGGAGTCACTCCTACAATGAGCAGTTCTTC
>TRBD1|many|TRBJ2-5|TRBV5-1|15
CASSTLDRAGETQYF
TGCGCCAGCAGCACCCTGGACAGGGCAGGGGAGACCCAGTACTTC